Reported below is one T cell receptor (beta chain). Its antigen is unknown. V gave up 2 bases and J gave up 4 bases, with 16 bases separating them. Germline-derived CDR1 and CDR2 are SGHTA and FQGTGA. The CDR3 sequence is 16 residues long. CD45RA-negative memory and CD45RA+ naive subsets were split from the CD4+ cells. These data are taken from a study of shared clonotypes between healthy human individuals. The assay was immunoSEQ multiplex PCR, and TCRdb's table has in-frame clones only and misses some. The sample shows around 1.1 million clones, roughly 80% of them seen only once. Whole-study results and caveats: Investigators collected only blood, and repertoires in tissues likely differ.

The V gene is TRBV7-3, the J gene TRBJ2-3, with a possible D match to TRBD2 (6 bases). The material sequenced was memory CD4+ T cells from PBMCs. Subset in this sample: CD45RA-negative fraction. The origin of this receptor is a man between 18 and 29 years old in good health. Some clones in this sample may be carry-over from other donors' samples. The CDR3 loop reads CASSLLAGSVADTQYF. The CDR3 DNA sequence: TGTGCCAGCAGCTTACTTGCCGGGAGCGTTGCAGATACGCAGTATTTT.